This TCR beta chain stems from a study of T cells in Graves' hyperthyroidism and ophthalmopathy. Looked up from germline, CDR1 is SGHNT and CDR2 is YENEEA. The CDR3 totals 16 residues. V gave up 4 bases and J gave up 0 bases, with 13 bases separating them. Amplification targeted TCR beta CDR3 regions from RNA transcripts. A first-round RT-PCR of the TCR CDR3 used the HTBI primer set. A single record per CDR3 protein comes from TCRdb applying MiXCR to the multiplex PCR reads. Of 300,000 to 400,000 distinct CDR3 sequences in the sample, roughly a fifth are singletons; the top ten hold around 45%. The rearrangement uses TRBV11-3 and TRBJ2-1; the D gene is possibly TRBD2 (6 bases). The receptor was derived from a woman in her forties or fifties with Graves' hyperthyroidism. Sequenced sample: blood. The CDR3 sequence: CASSSRTGDSYNEQFF. The DNA for the CDR3 is TGTGCCAGCAGCTCCAGAACGGGGGACTCCTACAATGAGCAGTTCTTC.